Following are 26 T cell receptor beta chains from one sample sequenced in a study of blood T cell repertoires in COVID-19. This table comes from immunoSEQ multiplex PCR, and its TCRdb copy is limited to in-frame clones, with some not included. The repertoire holds roughly 230,000 clones, with around 83% as singletons. The sample was PBMCs or T cells enriched from blood (not recorded which). The receptors were gathered from a woman aged 45-59 years who had been exposed to COVID-19.

V and J are TRBV27 and TRBJ2-1, with 7 bases fitting TRBD2. Germline loops: CDR1 MNHEY, CDR2 SMNVEV (reference sequence). The CDR3 loop spans 13 amino acids. With 3 bases clipped from V and 10 bases from J, the junction kept 6 bases outside the gene matches. CDR3 bases: TGTGCCAGCAGTTTCCCCGGACTAGACGAGCAGTTCTTC. Amino acids: CASSFPGLDEQFF.

The chain carries TRBV6-1 and TRBJ1-1; possible D gene TRBD1, 5 bases. Trimming stripped 1 base from V and 8 bases from J, with 11 bases between. Germline CDR1 MNHNS, CDR2 SASEGT. The CDR3 is 13 residues long. Here the CDR3 reads CASSEDRDLEAFF. The CDR3 nucleotides are TGTGCCAGCAGTGAAGATAGGGACTTAGAAGCTTTCTTT.

The V and J genes are TRBV6-2 or TRBV6-3 and TRBJ1-5; D gene uncertain. The germline V and J ends were trimmed by 5 bases and 0 bases, with 11 bases remaining between them. CDR1 and CDR2 (germline): MNHEY, SVGEGT. The length of the CDR3 is 15 residues. The CDR3 region has the DNA TGTGCCAGCAGTATTACAACGTATAGCAATCAGCCCCAGCATTTT. Its protein product is CASSITTYSNQPQHF.

The rearrangement uses TRBV11-2 and TRBJ2-5, with TRBD2 matching over 9 bases. Unmatched junction bases numbered 4, after V lost 3 bases and J lost 8 bases. The CDR3 runs to 13 residues. CDR1 is SGHAT, CDR2 FQNNGV, per germline. CDR3 sequence reads: CASSLERGATQYF. The CDR3 nucleotides are TGTGCCAGCAGCTTGGAGCGGGGGGCCACCCAGTACTTC.

The CDR3 sequence is CASSIPTGARNNQPQHF. DNA of the CDR3: TGTGCCAGTAGTATCCCGACAGGGGCTCGGAACAATCAGCCCCAGCATTTT. The chain joins TRBV19 to TRBJ1-5; the match to TRBD1 covers 8 bases. The CDR3 has 17 residues. The germline CDR1 and CDR2 sequences are LNHDA and SQIVND (reference sequence). The junction had 10 bases not matched to a gene; V was cut back by 3 bases and J by 3 bases.

V is TRBV6-5 and J is TRBJ2-7, with D possibly matching TRBD1 (6 bases). The V end lost 8 bases, the J end lost 2 bases, and 13 bases lay between the germline ends. This CDR3 has 13 residues. Germline values: CDR1 MNHEY, CDR2 SVGAGI. The CDR3 DNA reads TGTGCCAGCTCACAGGGCAGCACCTACGAGCAGTACTTC. This codes for CASSQGSTYEQYF.

The rearrangement joins TRBV18 to TRBJ1-1; 7 nucleotides agree with TRBD1. The CDR3 runs 13 residues. The J segment lost 6 bases and the V segment lost 3 bases, leaving 4 bases of the junction unmatched. Germline V gives CDR1 KGHSH, CDR2 LQKENI. This CDR3 reads CASSPKGAAEAFF. The CDR3 nucleotides read TGTGCCAGCTCACCGAAGGGGGCGGCTGAAGCTTTCTTT.

The CDR3 sequence: CAGTPGSGNTIYF. The CDR3 region has the DNA TGTGCTGGCACTCCAGGATCTGGAAACACCATATATTTT. V and J are TRBV30 and TRBJ1-3; D gene unclear. The CDR3 is 13 amino acids. Germline V gene data show CDR1 as GTSNPN and CDR2 as SVGIG (reference sequence).

J is TRBJ2-1 and V is TRBV7-8; 8 nucleotides align to TRBD2. J was trimmed by 3 bases and V by 3 bases; bases with no gene match: 4. Germline lookup yields CDR1 SGHVS and CDR2 FQNEAQ. The CDR3 is made up of 15 amino acids. CDR3: CASSFSGGGYNEQFF. The CDR3 DNA reads TGTGCCAGCAGCTTCTCGGGGGGGGGCTACAATGAGCAGTTCTTC.

This clone was observed a single time. V is TRBV4-1 and J is TRBJ2-7; 8 bases map to TRBD1. This CDR3 comprises 14 residues. J gave up 4 bases and V 4 bases, and 6 bases lay outside the gene matches. The germline CDR1 and CDR2 sequences are MGHRA and YSYEKL. The CDR3 DNA reads TGCGCCAGCAGCCCCCGACAGGGGAGGTACGAGCAGTACTTC. Amino acids: CASSPRQGRYEQYF.

The V gene is TRBV15, the J gene TRBJ1-1; D not certain. CDR1 and CDR2 (germline): LNHNV, YYDKDF (reference sequence). Trimming took 0 bases from V and 1 from J, leaving 12 bases between them. CDR3 size: 16 residues. This chain's CDR3 is CATSRDRLAQNTEAFF. CDR3 DNA: TGTGCCACCAGCAGAGACAGGCTGGCACAGAACACTGAAGCTTTCTTT.

The chain joins TRBV28 to TRBJ2-1; 8 bases fit TRBD1. From germline, CDR1 is MDHEN and CDR2 SYDVKM. The CDR3 is 12 amino acids. V was pared by 1 base and J by 12 bases, with 2 bases of the junction left unmatched. The CDR3 DNA reads as TGTGCCAGCAGTTTATACAGGGGGTTGCAGTTCTTC. It codes for CASSLYRGLQFF.

J is TRBJ1-2 and V is TRBV24-1, with TRBD1 identical over 8 bases. Germline-derived CDR1 and CDR2 are KGHDR and SFDVKD. The V gene end was trimmed by 3 bases and the J gene end by 8 bases; junction bases not matched to a gene: 4. This CDR3 region has 13 residues. The CDR3 DNA follows: TGTGCCACCAGTGATCCAGGGGGCATAGGCTACACCTTC. Its translation is CATSDPGGIGYTF.

The V call is TRBV6-5, the J call TRBJ1-5; possibly TRBD1 for D (6 bases). Trimming shortened V by 6 bases and J by 5 bases, and 11 bases separated the two germline ends. Germline CDR1 and CDR2: MNHEY and SVGAGI. This CDR3 spans 13 amino acids. The CDR3 loop reads CASSRGVHQPQHF. In DNA, the CDR3 is TGTGCCAGCAGCAGGGGCGTGCATCAGCCCCAGCATTTT.

This chain joins TRBV20-1 and TRBJ2-5, with TRBD1 as a possible D gene (5 bases). The V gene lost 6 bases and the J gene lost 3 bases, with 8 bases spanning the gap. The CDR3 contains 11 residues. Germline lookup yields CDR1 DFQATT and CDR2 SNEGSKA (reference sequence). The CDR3 region has the DNA TGCAGTGCGAGCAGGGAAGAGACCCAGTACTTC. It specifies CSASREETQYF.

V and J are TRBV2 and TRBJ1-4; 7 bases are a match to TRBD1. Trimming took 7 bases from V and 12 from J; bases not matched to a gene: 11. Looked up from germline, CDR1 is SNHLY and CDR2 is FYNNEI. The CDR3 consists of 13 residues. This chain's CDR3 is CASNSLGQGELFF. CDR3 nucleotides: TGTGCCAGCAATTCTCTCGGGCAGGGGGAACTGTTTTTT.

This chain connects TRBV19 to TRBJ1-2, with 9 bases matching TRBD1. Losses at the gene ends were 4 bases for V and 1 base for J; bases not matched to a gene: 4. Germline lookup yields CDR1 LNHDA and CDR2 SQIVND (reference sequence). The CDR3 has 15 residues. This CDR3 is CASSKRDRDNYGYTF. In DNA, the CDR3 is TGTGCCAGTAGTAAACGGGACAGGGATAACTATGGCTACACCTTC.

The chain links TRBV20-1 to TRBJ1-4; TRBD1 is a possible D gene (5 bases). CDR1 and CDR2 (germline): DFQATT, SNEGSKA (reference sequence). V lost 3 bases and J 5 bases, leaving 13 bases between the germline ends. There are 14 residues in the CDR3. CDR3 amino acids: CSASPGTHNEKLFF. As DNA, the CDR3 is TGCAGTGCTAGTCCCGGGACTCACAATGAAAAACTGTTTTTT.

This clone was detected once. A read error is possible here, since a much larger clone lies one base away. The chain couples TRBV7-2 to TRBJ1-1; 9 positions match TRBD1. Germline CDR1 SGHTA, CDR2 FQGNSA. Germline trimming cut 4 bases from V and 1 base from J; bases unmatched to any gene: 1. This CDR3 has 14 residues. CDR3 DNA sequence: TGTGCCAGCAGCTGGGGACAGGGGAACACTGAAGCTTTCTTT. Protein sequence: CASSWGQGNTEAFF.

V is TRBV5-1 and J is TRBJ1-5; tentatively, D is TRBD1 (5 bases). CDR1 and CDR2 (germline): SGHRS, YFSETQ. The length of the CDR3 is 13 residues. Trimming shortened V by 4 bases and J by 5 bases, and 10 bases separated the two germline ends. In DNA form, the CDR3 reads TGCGCCAGCAGCGGGGGACTTGATCAGCCCCAGCATTTT. This codes for CASSGGLDQPQHF.

This clone was counted at least ten times. Different DNA sequences within this sample yield the same CDR3. This sequence joins TRBV4-1 and TRBJ2-5; 14 bases are a match to TRBD2. The CDR3 covers 17 residues. CDR1 and CDR2 (germline): MGHRA, YSYEKL. The junction had 6 bases not matched to a gene; V was cut back by 4 bases and J by 2 bases. The CDR3 spells CASSRGTSGGSQETQYF. In DNA form, the CDR3 reads TGCGCCAGCAGCCGTGGGACTAGCGGGGGATCGCAAGAGACCCAGTACTTC.

About this clone: In the same sample, other DNA sequences code for this CDR3. This chain links TRBV19 with TRBJ1-5, with unresolved D. CDR3 length equals 13 residues. The germline V gene encodes CDR1 LNHDA and CDR2 SQIVND (reference sequence). Between the trimmed V and J ends, which lost 3 bases and 4 bases, there was a span of 7 bases. CDR3 sequence (DNA): TGTGCCAGTAGTATCACAGTTAATCAGCCCCAGCATTTT. This encodes CASSITVNQPQHF.

V usage is TRBV5-4 and J usage is TRBJ2-5; 7 nucleotides agree with TRBD1. The CDR3 extends over 14 amino acids. Germline CDR1 SGHNT, CDR2 YYREEE (reference sequence). V was pared by 2 bases and J by 4 bases, with 5 bases of the junction left unmatched. The CDR3 spells CASSLTGAGETQYF. The CDR3 bases are TGTGCCAGCAGCTTAACAGGGGCGGGAGAGACCCAGTACTTC.

The chain has TRBV12-3 or TRBV12-4 and TRBJ1-1; D is undetermined. This CDR3 is 12 amino acids long. V was cut by 3 bases and J by 7 bases, with 9 bases left in between. The CDR3 DNA is TGTGCCAGCAGTTTGAGCGGAGGTGAAGCTTTCTTT. This translates into CASSLSGGEAFF.

As to this clone: Different DNA sequences within this sample yield the same CDR3. The chain couples TRBV19 to TRBJ2-2, with D tentatively TRBD1 (6 bases). The CDR3 covers 14 residues. Germline CDR1 is LNHDA and CDR2 is SQIVND (reference sequence). The germline V and J ends were trimmed by 3 bases and 4 bases, with 9 bases remaining between them. The CDR3 DNA reads as TGTGCCAGTAGTATTAGGGGGAGCACCGGGGAGCTGTTTTTT. This encodes CASSIRGSTGELFF.

The rearrangement links TRBV21-1 to TRBJ1-6; the DNA was not used to check the table's D call, TRBD1. TRBV21-1 is a recognized pseudogene. CDR3 length equals 16 residues. CDR3 residues: CASSREGRQGSSPLHF. For the CDR3, the DNA is TGTGCCAGCAGCAGAGAGGGTAGGCAGGGGAGTTCACCCCTCCACTTT.